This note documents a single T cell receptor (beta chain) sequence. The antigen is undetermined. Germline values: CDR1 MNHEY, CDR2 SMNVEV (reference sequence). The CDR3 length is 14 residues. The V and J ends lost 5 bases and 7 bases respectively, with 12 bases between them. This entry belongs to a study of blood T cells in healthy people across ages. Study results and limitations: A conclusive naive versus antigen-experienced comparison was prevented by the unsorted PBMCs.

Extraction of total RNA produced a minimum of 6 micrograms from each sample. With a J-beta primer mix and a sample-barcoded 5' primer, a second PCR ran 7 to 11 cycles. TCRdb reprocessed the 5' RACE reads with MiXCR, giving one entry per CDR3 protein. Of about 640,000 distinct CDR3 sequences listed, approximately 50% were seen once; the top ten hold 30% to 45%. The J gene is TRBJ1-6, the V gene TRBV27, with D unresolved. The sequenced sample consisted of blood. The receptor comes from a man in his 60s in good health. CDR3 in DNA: TGTGCCAGCAGTGTATTCTTGGGGAATTCACCCCTCCACTTT. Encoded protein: CASSVFLGNSPLHF.